These 5 T cell receptor beta chains were sequenced from one sample in a study of T cell responses to AZD1222 COVID-19 vaccine. Measured with immunoSEQ multiplex PCR; TCRdb has only the in-frame clones, and not every one. The sample lists 100,000 to 150,000 clones, around 90% occurring once. The specimen was peripheral blood, collected on day 0 of AZD1222 vaccination. These receptors originate from an adult in good health.

This clone showed up just once. The chain carries TRBV6-5 and TRBJ2-3, with 8 bases identical to TRBD2. The V gene's germline CDR1 is MNHEY and CDR2 SVGAGI. The CDR3 totals 15 residues. Unmatched junction bases numbered 13, after V lost 8 bases and J lost 6 bases. The chain's CDR3 is CASSPRGSGVDTQYF. CDR3 sequence (DNA): TGTGCCAGCTCCCCTCGGGGTAGCGGGGTGGATACGCAGTATTTT.

The table lists this clone with a few counts. This chain links TRBV5-8 with TRBJ2-7; maybe TRBD1 (6 bases). The V end lost 0 bases, the J end lost 0 bases, and 19 bases lay between the germline ends. This CDR3 comprises 18 residues. Per the germline V gene, CDR1 is SGHTS and CDR2 is YDEGEE. CDR3: CASSLGLSVQGSSYEQYF. Written as DNA, the CDR3 is TGTGCCAGCAGCTTGGGTTTATCAGTCCAGGGGTCCTCCTACGAGCAGTACTTC.

The rearrangement joins TRBV3-1 (or the pseudogene TRBV3-2) to TRBJ1-5; 7 nucleotides align to TRBD1. The V gene's germline CDR1 is LGHDT and CDR2 YNNKEL (reference sequence). There are 12 residues in the CDR3. J gave up 10 bases and V 1 base, and 1 base lay outside the gene matches. The CDR3 is CASSQGDRPQHF. As DNA, the CDR3 is TGTGCCAGCAGCCAAGGGGACAGACCCCAGCATTTT.

CDR3 protein: CASSLASFHEQYF. The CDR3 DNA follows: TGTGCCAGCAGTTTAGCCAGTTTCCACGAGCAGTACTTC. The chain combines TRBV12-3 or TRBV12-4 with TRBJ2-7; no firm D call. The CDR3 totals 13 residues. Trimming removed 0 bases from V and 5 bases from J, with 8 bases in between.

The CDR3: CASSVGARSGGAHEQFF. Here the CDR3 DNA reads TGTGCCAGCAGCGTAGGGGCCCGAAGCGGGGGGGCACATGAGCAGTTCTTC. The V and J genes are TRBV9 and TRBJ2-1; TRBD2 agrees at 10 bases. The V segment lost 0 bases and the J segment 8 bases; nucleotides outside the gene matches: 11. Germline lookup yields CDR1 SGDLS and CDR2 YYNGEE. The CDR3 length is 17 residues.